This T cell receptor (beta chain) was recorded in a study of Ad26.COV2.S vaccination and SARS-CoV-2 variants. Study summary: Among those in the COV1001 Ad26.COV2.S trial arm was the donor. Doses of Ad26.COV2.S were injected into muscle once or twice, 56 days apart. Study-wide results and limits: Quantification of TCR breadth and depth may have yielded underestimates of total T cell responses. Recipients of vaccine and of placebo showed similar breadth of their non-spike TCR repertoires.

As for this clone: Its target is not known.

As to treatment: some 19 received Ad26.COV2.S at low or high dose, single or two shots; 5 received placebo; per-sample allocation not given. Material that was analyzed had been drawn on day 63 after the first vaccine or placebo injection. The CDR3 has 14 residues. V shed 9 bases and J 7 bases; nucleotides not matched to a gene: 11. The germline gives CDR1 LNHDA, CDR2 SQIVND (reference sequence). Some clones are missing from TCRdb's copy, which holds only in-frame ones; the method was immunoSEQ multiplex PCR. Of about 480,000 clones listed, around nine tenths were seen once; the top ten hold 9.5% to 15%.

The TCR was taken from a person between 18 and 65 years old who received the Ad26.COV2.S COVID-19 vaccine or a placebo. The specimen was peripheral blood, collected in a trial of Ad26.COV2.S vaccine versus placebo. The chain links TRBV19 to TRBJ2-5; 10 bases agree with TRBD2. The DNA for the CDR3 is TGTGCCAGCAGTCAAGCGGGAGGGACGTCGACCCAGTACTTC. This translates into CASSQAGGTSTQYF.